The present T cell receptor (beta chain) was sequenced within a study of cytomegalovirus exposure and HLA in healthy donors. Study findings and constraints: Later work found that TCR association rates differed between HLA loci; DRB1 had the most and HLA-C the fewest.

The CDR3 has 13 amino acids. Germline CDR1 is SGHVS and CDR2 is FQNEAQ. Trimming stripped 5 bases from V and 3 bases from J, with 11 bases between. This clone was seen only a few times. Its target is not known. All donors participated as healthy donors of bone marrow. A multiplex PCR was run with 60 Vbeta primers and 13 Jbeta primers. Libraries were prepared by immunoSEQ multiplex PCR; TCRdb keeps only in-frame clonotypes and omits some of them. The data hold around 100,000 clones, with under 85% observed a single time. Sequenced material: PBMCs. The clonotype was recovered from a man aged 35-49 years in good health and CMV-seronegative. V usage is TRBV7-8 and J usage is TRBJ2-7; D might be TRBD2 (5 bases). DNA of the CDR3: TGTGCCAGCAGCCCTCCCGGAGGCTACGAGCAGTACTTC. Translating it yields CASSPPGGYEQYF.